The 14 T cell receptor beta chains below come from one sample, sequenced in a study of CD8 T cells in Susac syndrome. Reverse transcription of about 0.45 to 1 ug RNA was performed with random hexamers. MiXCR, applied by TCRdb to the immunoSEQ multiplex PCR reads, yields one record per CDR3 protein. The sample includes around 81,000 distinct CDR3 sequences, around 94% of them seen just once. Sequencing was performed on CD8+ T cells from PBMCs. The source of these receptors is a human donor with Susac syndrome.

The rearrangement joins TRBV2 to TRBJ2-1; D perhaps matches TRBD2 (5 bases). CDR1 is SNHLY, CDR2 FYNNEI, per germline. Trimming removed 7 bases from V and 0 bases from J, with 10 bases in between. The CDR3 runs 14 residues. CDR3 nucleotides: TGTGCCAGCAAGGAGGACCTCTCCTACAATGAGCAGTTCTTC. It yields the protein CASKEDLSYNEQFF.

The V and J genes are TRBV9 and TRBJ2-7, with 7 positions matching TRBD1. Germline values: CDR1 SGDLS, CDR2 YYNGEE. Unmatched junction bases numbered 10, after V lost 4 bases and J lost 6 bases. The CDR3 extends over 14 amino acids. The CDR3 loop is CASSPMGQPSEQYF. CDR3 nucleotide sequence: TGTGCCAGCAGCCCAATGGGACAGCCAAGCGAGCAGTACTTC. The full variable domain, with the rest looked up from reference TRBV9 and TRBJ2-7, is DSGVTQTPKHLITATGQRVTLRCSPRSGDLSVYWYQQSLDQGLQFLIQYYNGEERAKGNILERFSAQQFPDLHSELNLSSLELGDSALYFCASSPMGQPSEQYFGPGTRLTVT.

The CDR3 DNA follows: TGTGCCAGCAGTGAAGAAGAAGAAAGCGGCCTTGTGGGGGCCAACGTCCTGACTTTC. Amino acid sequence: CASSEEEESGLVGANVLTF. The chain combines TRBV2 with TRBJ2-6, with D perhaps TRBD2 (5 bases). V was cut by 1 base and J by 4 bases, with 20 bases left in between. This CDR3 is 19 amino acids long. Germline values: CDR1 SNHLY, CDR2 FYNNEI.

The V gene is TRBV20-1, the J gene TRBJ2-1; D not resolved. The V end was cut by 7 bases, the J end by 4 bases, with 14 bases between. The length of the CDR3 is 13 residues. The germline V gene has CDR1 DFQATT and CDR2 SNEGSKA (reference sequence). This CDR3 is CSVFRMQYNEQFF. DNA of the CDR3: TGCAGTGTATTTCGGATGCAGTACAATGAGCAGTTCTTC.

The chain is built from TRBV7-9 and TRBJ2-6, with D perhaps TRBD1 (5 bases). CDR3 length equals 18 residues. Deletions cut 4 bases from V and 4 bases from J, with 20 bases between. CDR1 is SEHNR and CDR2 is FQNEAQ in the germline V gene (reference sequence). The CDR3 DNA reads TGTGCCAGCAGCTCGGCCTTGACAGAGCCGGAAGGGGCCAACGTCCTGACTTTC. Residues: CASSSALTEPEGANVLTF. The variable domain in full, completed from reference TRBV7-9 and TRBJ2-6, reads DTGVSQNPRHKITKRGQNVTFRCDPISEHNRLYWYRQTLGQGPEFLTYFQNEAQLEKSRLLSDRFSAERPKGSFSTLEIQRTEQGDSAMYLCASSSALTEPEGANVLTFGAGSRLTVL.

The table lists this clonotype with a count of one. The chain uses TRBV4-2 and TRBJ1-1; 8 bases line up with TRBD1. V lost 0 bases to trimming and J lost 6 bases; unmatched junction nucleotides: 6. The CDR3 contains 15 residues. From germline, CDR1 is LGHNA and CDR2 YNFKEQ. CDR3 region: CASSQDPGGDSEAFF. The CDR3, as DNA: TGTGCCAGCAGCCAAGACCCAGGGGGCGATTCTGAAGCTTTCTTT.

This chain's CDR3 is CASRPRVFNQPQHF. For the CDR3, the DNA is TGTGCCAGTAGACCGAGGGTGTTCAATCAGCCCCAGCATTTT. This chain uses TRBV19 with TRBJ1-5; D gene unclear. V gave up 6 bases and J gave up 3 bases, with 12 bases separating them. Per the germline V gene, CDR1 is LNHDA and CDR2 is SQIVND (reference sequence). The CDR3 runs to 14 residues. Variable domain in full (rest from reference TRBV19 and TRBJ1-5): DGGITQSPKYLFRKEGQNVTLSCEQNLNHDAMYWYRQDPGQGLRLIYYSQIVNDFQKGDIAEGYSVSREKKESFPLTVTSAQKNPTAFYLCASRPRVFNQPQHFGDGTRLSIL.

V usage is TRBV7-9 and J usage is TRBJ2-7; the match to TRBD1 covers 9 bases. CDR1 and CDR2 (germline): SEHNR, FQNEAQ (reference sequence). This CDR3 contains 15 residues. J was trimmed by 4 bases and V by 5 bases; bases with no gene match: 9. CDR3 sequence: CASSPRQGERYEQYF. The CDR3 DNA follows: TGTGCCAGCAGCCCTCGACAGGGGGAACGTTACGAGCAGTACTTC.

This CDR3 is CSAQNLREGQETQYF. Here the CDR3 DNA reads TGCAGTGCCCAAAACCTTAGGGAGGGCCAAGAGACCCAGTACTTC. The chain carries TRBV20-1 and TRBJ2-5, with 7 bases matching TRBD2. The CDR3 consists of 15 residues. Germline V gene sequence: CDR1 DFQATT, CDR2 SNEGSKA (reference sequence). V dropped 6 bases and J dropped 1; count of bases not matched to a gene: 11.

The V call is TRBV12-3 or TRBV12-4, the J call TRBJ2-7, with a weak D call TRBD1 (6 bases). CDR3 length: 16 residues. V gave up 5 bases and J gave up 5 bases, with 22 bases separating them. The CDR3 bases are TGTGCCAGCAGTGCATGGGACCAGGGGTCGTTTGACGAGCAGTACTTC. Protein: CASSAWDQGSFDEQYF.

This rearrangement joins TRBV30 to TRBJ2-7; possibly TRBD2 for D (6 bases). The V end lost 2 bases, the J end lost 0 bases, and 8 bases lay between the germline ends. The CDR3 has 13 residues. Germline assignment: CDR1 GTSNPN and CDR2 SVGIG (reference sequence). The CDR3 loop is CAWSSGSSYEQYF. CDR3 DNA: TGTGCCTGGAGTTCCGGGAGCTCCTACGAGCAGTACTTC. Based on the CDR3 plus reference TRBV30 and TRBJ2-7, the full variable domain is SQTIHQWPATLVQPVGSPLSLECTVEGTSNPNLYWYRQAAGRGLQLLFYSVGIGQISSEVPQNLSASRPQDRQFILSSKKLLLSDSGFYLCAWSSGSSYEQYFGPGTRLTVT.

The CDR3 loop reads CASSLLSNQPQHF. DNA of the CDR3: TGTGCCAGCAGCTTGTTAAGTAACCAGCCCCAGCATTTT. This chain connects TRBV7-9 to TRBJ1-5; no firm D call. The CDR3 runs 13 residues. CDR1 SEHNR and CDR2 FQNEAQ come from the germline V gene (reference sequence). The germline V and J ends were trimmed by 3 bases and 7 bases, with 10 bases remaining between them.

Worth noting for this clonotype: The junction does not match germline at one end; this may be a read error. The rearrangement joins TRBV5-6 to TRBJ2-7, with D possibly TRBD1 on 7 matching bases. Germline CDR1 SGHDT, CDR2 YYEEEE. There are 15 residues in the CDR3. The CDR3 bases are TGTGCCAGCAGCTTACCAGGGGGGCTCTCCTACCAGCAGTACTTC. It encodes CASSLPGGLSYQQYF. Complete variable domain (other parts from reference TRBV5-6 and TRBJ2-7): DAGVTQSPTHLIKTRGQQVTLRCSPKSGHDTVSWYQQALGQGPQFIFQYYEEEERQRGNFPDRFSGHQFPNYSSELNVNALLLGDSALYLCASSLPGGLSYQQYFGPGTRLTVT.

V gene TRBV19 combines with J gene TRBJ2-1, with 13 bases aligning to TRBD2. V lost 3 bases and J lost 8; bases outside the gene matches: 16. The V gene's germline CDR1 is LNHDA and CDR2 SQIVND (reference sequence). The CDR3 consists of 19 residues. CDR3 bases: TGTGCCAGTAGTATCCATTCACTAGCGGGAGGGTCAAAGTTGGATGAGCAGTTCTTC. This gives the protein CASSIHSLAGGSKLDEQFF.